One and the same sample provided the 25 T cell receptor beta chains below, sequenced in a study of early T cells in non-severe SARS-CoV-2 infection. TCRdb recomputed calls from the 5' RACE reads with MiXCR, one row per CDR3 protein. This sample has around 49,000 distinct CDR3 sequences, with about 4.1% found just once. The material sequenced was whole blood. These receptors originate from an adult who was a healthcare worker with PCR-confirmed SARS-CoV-2 infection or an uninfected control (not recorded which).

This clonotype was seen ten or more times. The chain recombines TRBV20-1 with TRBJ2-7; TRBD1 aligns across 7 bases. CDR3 size: 13 residues. V lost 5 bases to trimming and J lost 0 bases; unmatched junction nucleotides: 4. Germline values: CDR1 DFQATT, CDR2 SNEGSKA (reference sequence). CDR3 loop: CSARTGASYEQYF. As DNA, the CDR3 is TGCAGTGCTCGGACAGGAGCCTCCTACGAGCAGTACTTC.

At least ten counts were recorded for this clonotype. The rearrangement joins TRBV12-5 to TRBJ2-3; no reliable D call. CDR3 size: 16 residues. Trimming removed 1 base at V and 3 bases at J, with 14 bases between. From germline, CDR1 is LGHNT and CDR2 FRNRAP. The CDR3 DNA is TGTGCTAGTGGTTTGGGGGCATCCATCGGGACAGATACGCAGTATTTT. It translates to CASGLGASIGTDTQYF.

This clonotype showed up many times. J is TRBJ1-2 and V is TRBV5-4; TRBD1 matches at 8 bases. The length of the CDR3 is 14 residues. Per the germline V gene, CDR1 is SGHNT and CDR2 is YYREEE (reference sequence). V trimming: 4 bases; J trimming: 1 base; junction bases outside the gene matches: 3. The DNA of the CDR3 is TGTGCCAGCAGCCGGACAGGGATTAACTATGGCTACACCTTC. Encoded protein: CASSRTGINYGYTF.

Many counts were recorded for this clonotype. The rearrangement uses TRBV7-6 and TRBJ2-3, with 13 bases fitting TRBD2. Unmatched junction bases numbered 5, after V lost 5 bases and J lost 0 bases. The germline gives CDR1 SGHVS, CDR2 FNYEAQ. The CDR3 consists of 17 residues. CDR3 residues: CASSRGLAGASTDTQYF. The DNA for the CDR3 is TGTGCCAGCAGCCGCGGACTAGCGGGAGCTAGCACAGATACGCAGTATTTT.

This clonotype has ten or more counts. V is TRBV20-1 and J is TRBJ2-3; TRBD2 aligns across 14 bases. V dropped 6 bases and J dropped 0; count of bases not matched to a gene: 11. The CDR3 runs to 18 residues. Germline V gene sequence: CDR1 DFQATT, CDR2 SNEGSKA (reference sequence). The CDR3 DNA follows: TGCAGTGCCGCCCCAGGACTAGCGGGGGGAGCTAGCACAGATACGCAGTATTTT. It is translated as CSAAPGLAGGASTDTQYF.

This clonotype was detected ten times or more. The CDR3 loop is CASSLGPGFYNSPLHF. CDR3 DNA: TGTGCCAGCAGCTTGGGACCCGGGTTTTATAATTCACCCCTCCACTTT. The V and J genes are TRBV5-8 and TRBJ1-6; D gene unclear. The CDR3 sequence is 16 residues long. V lost 0 bases and J lost 4, with 11 bases in between. The germline gives CDR1 SGHTS, CDR2 YDEGEE.

Remarks on this clonotype: A much bigger clone sits one base away, suggesting this may be a read error. The V and J genes are TRBV19 and TRBJ1-1, with D unresolved. The CDR3 covers 12 residues. V was trimmed by 3 bases and J by 4 bases, leaving 6 bases between them. CDR1 is LNHDA, CDR2 SQIVND, per germline (reference sequence). CDR3 protein: CASSMGSTEAFF. CDR3 DNA: TGTGCCAGTAGTATGGGATCCACTGAAGCTTTCTTT.

In nucleotides, the CDR3 is TGTGCCAGTAGTATAGGACGGAAAGAGACCCAGTACTTC. This sequence encodes CASSIGRKETQYF. The gene calls are TRBV19 and TRBJ2-5; the D is unclear. V was trimmed by 1 base and J by 3 bases, leaving 6 bases between them. The germline gives CDR1 LNHDA, CDR2 SQIVND (reference sequence). This CDR3 has 13 residues.

This clonotype has a count of ten or more. The gene calls are TRBV11-2 and TRBJ2-5; D not resolved. The germline CDR1 and CDR2 sequences are SGHAT and FQNNGV. This CDR3 has 11 residues. Trimming stripped 5 bases from V and 5 bases from J, with 6 bases between. The CDR3, as DNA: TGTGCCAGCAGCATAATTGAGACCCAGTACTTC. Translation: CASSIIETQYF. Together with reference TRBV11-2 and TRBJ2-5, the CDR3 gives the full variable domain: EAGVAQSPRYKIIEKRQSVAFWCNPISGHATLYWYQQILGQGPKLLIQFQNNGVVDDSQLPKDRFSAERLKGVDSTLKIQPAKLEDSAVYLCASSIIETQYFGPGTRLLVL.

This clonotype came up a few times. The rearrangement uses TRBV9 and TRBJ1-3; D unresolved. CDR1 is SGDLS and CDR2 is YYNGEE in the germline V gene. V was trimmed by 4 bases and J by 2 bases, leaving 13 bases between them. The CDR3 extends over 15 amino acids. This CDR3 is CASSPRWGTGNTIYF. The CDR3 nucleotides read TGTGCCAGCAGCCCCCGCTGGGGAACTGGAAACACCATATATTTT. The full variable domain, with the rest looked up from reference TRBV9 and TRBJ1-3, is DSGVTQTPKHLITATGQRVTLRCSPRSGDLSVYWYQQSLDQGLQFLIQYYNGEERAKGNILERFSAQQFPDLHSELNLSSLELGDSALYFCASSPRWGTGNTIYFGEGSWLTVV.

This clonotype was observed at least ten times. The rearrangement links TRBV4-1 to TRBJ2-5; 7 nucleotides agree with TRBD1. This CDR3 region has 14 residues. Germline trimming cut 1 base from V and 4 bases from J; bases unmatched to any gene: 3. Germline V CDR1 and CDR2: MGHRA, YSYEKL. CDR3 DNA sequence: TGCGCCAGCAGCCAAGTAGGGGGCGGAGAGACCCAGTACTTC. This sequence encodes CASSQVGGGETQYF.

The V and J genes are TRBV9 and TRBJ2-1, with 10 nucleotides matching TRBD2. Germline CDR1 SGDLS, CDR2 YYNGEE. The V gene end was trimmed by 5 bases and the J gene end by 5 bases; junction bases not matched to a gene: 4. The CDR3 runs to 14 residues. The CDR3 nucleotides are TGTGCCAGCAGTGGAGGACTAGCGGACAATGAGCAGTTCTTC. Amino acids: CASSGGLADNEQFF.

The CDR3 is CASSSSMVDNYGYTF. CDR3 sequence (DNA): TGTGCCAGCAGCTCGTCGATGGTAGATAACTATGGCTACACCTTC. The rearrangement links TRBV7-9 to TRBJ1-2, with D hard to call. Germline V CDR1 and CDR2: SEHNR, FQNEAQ (reference sequence). V shed 4 bases and J shed 1 base, with 13 bases lying between them. There are 15 residues in the CDR3.

On this clonotype: A read error may be the cause here, since a much bigger clone is one base away. V usage is TRBV2 and J usage is TRBJ2-2; D unresolved. This CDR3 contains 14 residues. Germline V gives CDR1 SNHLY, CDR2 FYNNEI. The CDR3 DNA sequence: TGTGCCAGCAATGAATTACTGTTGGCCGGGGAGCTGTTTTTT. Its protein product is CASNELLLAGELFF. The variable domain in full, with the rest retrieved from reference TRBV2 and TRBJ2-2, is EPEVTQTPSHQVTQMGQEVILRCVPISNHLYFYWYRQILGQKVEFLVSFYNNEISEKSEIFDDQFSVERPDGSNFTLKIRSTKLEDSAMYFCASNELLLAGELFFGEGSRLTVL.

This clonotype was observed at least ten times. The V and J genes are TRBV4-1 and TRBJ2-1; 11 bases match TRBD2. Germline V gene sequence: CDR1 MGHRA, CDR2 YSYEKL. This CDR3 contains 15 residues. Trimming took 5 bases from V and 5 from J; bases not matched to a gene: 5. DNA of the CDR3: TGCGCCAGCAGCTACGGGACTAGCGGAGACAATGAGCAGTTCTTC. Translation gives CASSYGTSGDNEQFF.

The sample holds many counts of this clonotype. The chain recombines TRBV7-3 with TRBJ2-3; D may be TRBD2 (5 bases). The CDR3 length is 14 residues. CDR1 and CDR2 (germline): SGHTA, FQGTGA. The V end lost 3 bases, the J end lost 5 bases, and 12 bases lay between the germline ends. This chain's CDR3 is CASSFGPSGDTQYF. The DNA for the CDR3 is TGTGCCAGCAGCTTCGGACCGAGCGGAGATACGCAGTATTTT.

CDR3 nucleotide sequence: TGCGCCAGCAGCCTAGGGGAGGGGAGGAATCAGCCCCAGCATTTT. It codes for CASSLGEGRNQPQHF. V gene TRBV5-1 combines with J gene TRBJ1-5; the D gene is possibly TRBD1 (5 bases). Germline V gene lookup returns CDR1 SGHRS and CDR2 YFSETQ. The germline V and J ends were trimmed by 4 bases and 4 bases, with 15 bases remaining between them. The CDR3 contains 15 residues.

This clonotype was detected ten times or more. The V and J genes are TRBV28 and TRBJ1-5; maybe TRBD1 (5 bases). CDR1 is MDHEN, CDR2 SYDVKM, per germline. Trimming pared 1 base from V and 6 bases from J, leaving 7 bases between. The CDR3 totals 13 residues. In nucleotides, the CDR3 is TGTGCCAGCAGTTTATTCAGGGTTCAGCCCCAGCATTTT. Amino acid sequence: CASSLFRVQPQHF.

V usage is TRBV20-1 and J usage is TRBJ1-1, with 10 bases aligning to TRBD1. Germline V gene lookup returns CDR1 DFQATT and CDR2 SNEGSKA (reference sequence). Trimming removed 0 bases from V and 4 bases from J; junction bases left unmatched: 2. This CDR3 comprises 14 residues. The CDR3 sequence is CSARDWTGGTEAFF. The CDR3 DNA sequence: TGCAGTGCTAGAGATTGGACAGGGGGCACTGAAGCTTTCTTT.

This clonotype was picked up many times. The chain is built from TRBV18 and TRBJ1-1, with D uncertain. The length of the CDR3 is 13 residues. Germline values: CDR1 KGHSH, CDR2 LQKENI. Between the trimmed V and J ends, which lost 1 base and 7 bases, there was a span of 10 bases. DNA of the CDR3: TGTGCCAGCTCACCACAGGAGAAACTTGAAGCTTTCTTT. It codes for CASSPQEKLEAFF.

The chain employs TRBV7-8 and TRBJ1-6, with no clear D. The germline V gene encodes CDR1 SGHVS and CDR2 FQNEAQ. Trimming shortened V by 6 bases and J by 7 bases, and 16 bases separated the two germline ends. This CDR3 region has 15 residues. CDR3 protein: CASSGRRDWNSPLHF. The CDR3 coding sequence is TGTGCCAGCAGTGGCCGAAGGGATTGGAATTCACCCCTCCACTTT. The complete variable domain, with remaining parts taken from reference TRBV7-8 and TRBJ1-6, reads GAGVSQSPRYKVAKRGQDVALRCDPISGHVSLFWYQQALGQGPEFLTYFQNEAQLDKSGLPSDRFFAERPEGSVSTLKIQRTQQEDSAVYLCASSGRRDWNSPLHFGNGTRLTVT.

This clonotype was seen many times. The J gene is TRBJ1-5, the V gene TRBV5-4; D is possibly TRBD1 (5 bases). CDR1 is SGHNT, CDR2 YYREEE, per germline (reference sequence). CDR3 length: 19 residues. V gave up 3 bases and J gave up 0 bases, with 22 bases separating them. CDR3 in amino acids: CASSWGDSPSFDSNQPQHF. The CDR3 DNA follows: TGTGCCAGCAGCTGGGGGGATAGCCCTTCCTTTGATAGCAATCAGCCCCAGCATTTT.

The chain joins TRBV5-5 to TRBJ2-3; D might be TRBD1 (6 bases). This CDR3 is built from 16 residues. Trimming cost V 0 bases and J 5 bases, with 16 bases left between them. Germline-derived CDR1 and CDR2 are SGHKS and YYEKEE (reference sequence). CDR3 nucleotides: TGTGCCAGCAGCTTGGGGACAGCGGCGATTCTAGATACGCAGTATTTT. Amino acids: CASSLGTAAILDTQYF.

The table lists this clonotype with many counts. The V gene is TRBV5-1, the J gene TRBJ2-3, with a weak D call TRBD2 (5 bases). Germline values: CDR1 SGHRS, CDR2 YFSETQ. The CDR3 loop spans 15 amino acids. V dropped 0 bases and J dropped 4 bases, with 12 bases sitting between them. CDR3 protein: CASSLAGRRADTQYF. CDR3 DNA sequence: TGCGCCAGCAGCTTGGCGGGAAGAAGGGCAGATACGCAGTATTTT.

This clonotype has a count of ten or more. The chain uses TRBV7-6 and TRBJ1-6, with D possibly TRBD1 on 6 matching bases. Deletions cut 5 bases from V and 7 bases from J, with 15 bases between. The CDR3 is made up of 15 amino acids. Per germline, CDR1 SGHVS and CDR2 FNYEAQ. CDR3 amino acids: CASSRTTTGNSPLHF. The CDR3 nucleotides are TGTGCCAGCAGCCGAACTACCACAGGGAATTCACCCCTCCACTTT.